At least ten counts were recorded for the clone carrying this TCR beta chain. The sample comes from a study of neurological immune-mediated disorders. The wider study: About 90% of the 34 multiple sclerosis patients had relapsing-remitting disease; 3 had secondary progressive.

The cDNA was generated by 5'RACE with 10-nucleotide random UMIs. Each sequencing run yielded over 190 million TCR-beta sequences from 15-18 subjects. One entry per CDR3 protein, called by TCRdb with MiXCR from the 5' RACE reads. The table records 25,000 to 30,000 distinct CDR3 sequences, around 3.4% of them present only once. The TCR sequence derives from a woman under 40 with multiple sclerosis. Material: PBMCs.

DNA of the CDR3: TGTGCCAGCAGGCAGGGGAGGCAGCCCCAGCATTTT. Encoded protein: CASRQGRQPQHF. J is TRBJ1-5 and V is TRBV2; possible D gene TRBD1, 6 bases. Germline lookup yields CDR1 SNHLY and CDR2 FYNNEI. V lost 6 bases, J lost 7 bases, and 10 bases lay in between. The CDR3 contains 12 residues.